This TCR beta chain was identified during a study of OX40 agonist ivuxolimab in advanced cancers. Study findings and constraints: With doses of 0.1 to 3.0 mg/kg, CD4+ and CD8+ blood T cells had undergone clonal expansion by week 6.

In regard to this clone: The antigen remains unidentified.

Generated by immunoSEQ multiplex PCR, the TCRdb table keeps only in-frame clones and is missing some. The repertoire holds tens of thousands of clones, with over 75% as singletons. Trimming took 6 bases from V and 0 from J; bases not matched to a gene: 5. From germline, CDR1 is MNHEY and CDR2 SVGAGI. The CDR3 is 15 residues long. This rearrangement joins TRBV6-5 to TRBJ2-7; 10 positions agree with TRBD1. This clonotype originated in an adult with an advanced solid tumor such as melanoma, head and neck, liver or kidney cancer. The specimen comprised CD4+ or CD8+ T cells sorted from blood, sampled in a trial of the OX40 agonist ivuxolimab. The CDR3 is CASRGQGEVSYEQYF. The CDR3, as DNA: TGTGCCAGCAGAGGACAGGGGGAAGTCTCCTACGAGCAGTACTTC.